The 22 T cell receptor beta chains below come from one sample, sequenced in a study of T cells in Graves' hyperthyroidism and ophthalmopathy. Researchers took RNA transcripts and amplified the TCR beta CDR3 regions from them. The HTBI primer set was used in a first-round RT-PCR of the TCR CDR3. In TCRdb, the multiplex PCR reads were re-called with MiXCR into one record per CDR3 protein. The sample carries some 180,000 distinct CDR3 sequences, about a sixth recorded once. Sequencing was done on a sample of blood. These receptors all stem from a woman aged 50 to 60 with Graves' hyperthyroidism.

In this sample, this clonotype turned up many times. The junction shows a germline mismatch at one end, possibly a read error. J is TRBJ1-4 and V is TRBV2; possible D gene TRBD1, 5 bases. The CDR3 sequence is 15 residues long. Per germline, CDR1 SNHLY and CDR2 FYNNEI. The CDR3 DNA sequence: TGTGCCGGCAGTGAACACTTCGGGGGTAATGAAAAACTGTTTTTT. It codes for CAGSEHFGGNEKLFF.

V is TRBV9 and J is TRBJ1-3; possible D gene TRBD1, 5 bases. Germline values: CDR1 SGDLS, CDR2 YYNGEE. V was shortened by 7 bases and J by 4 bases, with 15 bases between the two germline ends. CDR3 length equals 14 residues. The CDR3 nucleotides read TGTGCCAGCGGCCACTTAGGGGACGGAAACACCATATATTTT. This sequence encodes CASGHLGDGNTIYF.

This clonotype was seen at least ten times. V gene TRBV20-1 combines with J gene TRBJ1-6; 7 bases line up with TRBD1. The CDR3 is 14 amino acids. Trimming took 6 bases from V and 7 from J; bases not matched to a gene: 9. Germline-derived CDR1 and CDR2 are DFQATT and SNEGSKA (reference sequence). The CDR3 sequence: CSARPTGENSPLHF. The CDR3 coding sequence is TGCAGTGCCCGGCCCACAGGGGAAAATTCACCCCTCCACTTT.

This clonotype was seen ten or more times. The J gene is TRBJ1-1, the V gene TRBV28; perhaps TRBD1 as D (6 bases). The CDR3 length is 13 residues. Germline loops: CDR1 MDHEN, CDR2 SYDVKM. Trimming left V 2 bases short and J 5 bases short, with 9 bases between. The CDR3 loop reads CASSLMGATEAFF. For the CDR3, the DNA is TGTGCCAGCAGTTTAATGGGGGCGACTGAAGCTTTCTTT.

This clonotype was counted at least ten times. The genes are TRBV6-2 or TRBV6-3 and TRBJ1-1; 9 nucleotides agree with TRBD1. Losses at the gene ends were 6 bases for V and 13 bases for J; bases not matched to a gene: 15. Germline loops: CDR1 MNHEY, CDR2 SVGEGT. This CDR3 has 14 amino acids. The CDR3 coding sequence is TGTGCCAGCAGGCGGACAGGGGCCTCTGTGTTGGTTTTCTTT. Its protein product is CASRRTGASVLVFF.

This clonotype was seen many times. The rearrangement links TRBV6-1 to TRBJ1-1; 9 bases match TRBD1. This CDR3 spans 16 amino acids. The trim removed 5 bases at V and 7 bases at J, leaving 14 bases unmatched. The germline CDR1 and CDR2 sequences are MNHNS and SASEGT. CDR3 protein: CASSRPGQGFMGEAFF. The CDR3 bases are TGTGCCAGCAGTCGCCCGGGACAGGGTTTTATGGGTGAAGCTTTCTTT.

In its sample, this clonotype was seen many times. The V and J genes are TRBV6-1 and TRBJ1-6; D is uncertain. The V end was cut by 11 bases, the J end by 5 bases, with 13 bases between. Germline CDR1 is MNHNS and CDR2 is SASEGT. CDR3 length: 13 residues. The CDR3 bases are TGTGCCCTGACCGAACGGCATAATTCACCCCTCCACTTT. Translation gives CALTERHNSPLHF.

This clonotype was detected ten times or more. The chain carries TRBV9 and TRBJ2-1; D could derive from TRBD1 or TRBD2 (5 bases each). V gave up 10 bases and J gave up 1 base, with 24 bases separating them. This CDR3 comprises 17 residues. CDR1 is SGDLS and CDR2 is YYNGEE in the germline V gene. CDR3 nucleotide sequence: TGTGCCGCCAGCACCCCGACGGGACGCAAATCCTACAATGAGCAGTTCTTC. Translation: CAASTPTGRKSYNEQFF.

CDR3 residues: CASSSTVSGNTIYF. CDR3 nucleotide sequence: TGTGCCAGCAGTTCAACAGTCTCTGGAAACACCATATATTTT. The chain employs TRBV12-3 or TRBV12-4 and TRBJ1-3; D gene unclear. The length of the CDR3 is 14 residues. V lost 4 bases, J lost 0 bases, and 7 bases lay in between.

This clonotype was seen many times. V is TRBV19 and J is TRBJ1-2; no definite D call. V lost 6 bases and J lost 4, with 12 bases in between. The CDR3 consists of 13 residues. Germline V gene sequence: CDR1 LNHDA, CDR2 SQIVND (reference sequence). CDR3: CASRDGGPYGYTF. For the CDR3, the DNA is TGTGCCAGTAGGGACGGCGGGCCCTATGGCTACACCTTC.

In this sample, this clonotype turned up a few times. V is TRBV4-1 and J is TRBJ2-1, with D maybe TRBD1 (6 bases). V lost 3 bases, J lost 5 bases, and 14 bases lay in between. Germline CDR1 reads MGHRA; CDR2 reads YSYEKL. The CDR3 has 15 residues. CDR3 in amino acids: CASSQPGSGDNEQFF. CDR3 bases: TGCGCCAGCAGCCAGCCCGGGTCAGGGGACAATGAGCAGTTCTTC.

This clonotype has just a few counts. The CDR3 DNA follows: TGTGCCAGCAGCGTAGTAGGAGGGCTTAACACCGGGGAGCTGTTTTTT. Encoded protein: CASSVVGGLNTGELFF. This rearrangement joins TRBV9 to TRBJ2-2; D might be TRBD2 (6 bases). The CDR3 is made up of 16 amino acids. The V gene's germline CDR1 is SGDLS and CDR2 YYNGEE. V dropped 0 bases and J dropped 2 bases, with 11 bases sitting between them.

The table lists this clonotype with many counts. This chain uses TRBV7-2 with TRBJ1-1, with D unresolved. The CDR3 has 14 amino acids. The V end lost 1 base, the J end lost 3 bases, and 9 bases lay between the germline ends. The germline V gene has CDR1 SGHTA and CDR2 FQGNSA. The chain's CDR3 is CASSLEGPYTEAFF. DNA of the CDR3: TGTGCCAGCAGCTTAGAAGGGCCGTACACTGAAGCTTTCTTT.

This clonotype showed up many times. The gene calls are TRBV20-1 and TRBJ2-3; 9 bases map to TRBD2. Looked up from germline, CDR1 is DFQATT and CDR2 is SNEGSKA (reference sequence). The junction had 7 bases not matched to a gene; V was cut back by 0 bases and J by 6 bases. The CDR3 covers 15 residues. CDR3 in amino acids: CSARDLRGGLDTQYF. Here the CDR3 DNA reads TGCAGTGCTAGAGATCTGCGGGGGGGTCTGGATACGCAGTATTTT.

This clonotype has ten or more counts. The V and J genes are TRBV6-1 and TRBJ1-4, with 7 bases that match TRBD1. CDR1 and CDR2 from the germline V gene are MNHNS and SASEGT. The V segment lost 3 bases and the J segment 8 bases; nucleotides outside the gene matches: 9. CDR3 length: 15 amino acids. The CDR3 DNA reads TGTGCCAGCAGTGATCGGAACAGGGGACAGGAAAAACTGTTTTTT. Residues: CASSDRNRGQEKLFF.

This clonotype was found many times. The rearrangement joins TRBV7-9 to TRBJ1-2, with D possibly TRBD1 on 6 matching bases. Trimming cost V 1 base and J 8 bases, with 14 bases left between them. Germline values: CDR1 SEHNR, CDR2 FQNEAQ (reference sequence). This CDR3 is built from 14 residues. The CDR3 loop reads CASSLDTGRYGYTF. The CDR3 region has the DNA TGTGCCAGCAGCTTAGACACAGGGAGATACGGCTACACCTTC.

This clonotype was detected only a few times. The rearrangement links TRBV14 to TRBJ2-7; tentatively, D is TRBD1 (6 bases). From germline, CDR1 is SGHDN and CDR2 FVKESK. Trimming removed 0 bases at V and 0 bases at J, with 18 bases between. CDR3 length equals 18 residues. CDR3 DNA: TGTGCCAGCAGCCAAGAGCGGTCAGGGGACATGAGCTCCTACGAGCAGTACTTC. Its protein is CASSQERSGDMSSYEQYF.

Ten or more counts support this clonotype. J is TRBJ1-1 and V is TRBV7-9; no clear D. The CDR3 sequence is 13 residues long. V was pared by 6 bases and J by 2 bases, with 10 bases between. Germline V gene data show CDR1 as SEHNR and CDR2 as FQNEAQ (reference sequence). The CDR3 nucleotides are TGTGCCAGCAGTTTGGGCACAAACACTGAAGCTTTCTTT. Residues: CASSLGTNTEAFF.

The table lists this clonotype with many counts. J is TRBJ1-1 and V is TRBV3-1, with TRBD1 identical over 7 bases. Germline assignment: CDR1 LGHDT and CDR2 YNNKEL (reference sequence). The CDR3 runs 14 residues. J gave up 0 bases and V 5 bases, and 3 bases lay outside the gene matches. The CDR3 region is CASSRGQMNTEAFF. CDR3 DNA sequence: TGTGCCAGCAGCAGGGGACAGATGAACACTGAAGCTTTCTTT.

This clonotype has ten or more counts. The V and J genes are TRBV7-2 and TRBJ2-3; perhaps TRBD2 as D (5 bases). Trimming cost V 4 bases and J 2 bases, with 16 bases left between them. The CDR3 has 16 residues. Germline CDR1 reads SGHTA; CDR2 reads FQGNSA. The CDR3 nucleotides read TGTGCCAGCAGCTACCGCCTGAGCGGCTTCACAGATACGCAGTATTTT. Translated: CASSYRLSGFTDTQYF.

This clonotype was seen ten or more times. The chain carries TRBV29-1 and TRBJ1-2; possible D gene TRBD1, 6 bases. This CDR3 is 11 amino acids long. Germline V gene lookup returns CDR1 SQVTM and CDR2 ANQGSEA. Trimming removed 6 bases at V and 4 bases at J, with 9 bases between. The CDR3 protein is CSVRDTYGYTF. In nucleotides, the CDR3 is TGCAGCGTCCGGGACACCTATGGCTACACCTTC. The full variable domain, in which reference TRBV29-1 and TRBJ1-2 provide the parts outside the CDR3, is SAVISQKPSRDICQRGTSLTIQCQVDSQVTMMFWYRQQPGQSLTLIATANQGSEATYESGFVIDKFPISRPNLTFSTLTVSNMSPEDSSIYLCSVRDTYGYTFGSGTRLTVV.

This clonotype was counted between two and nine times. The chain combines TRBV6-5 with TRBJ1-2; the D gene is possibly TRBD1 (5 bases). V was cut by 0 bases and J by 8 bases, with 10 bases left in between. This CDR3 comprises 13 residues. Per the germline V gene, CDR1 is MNHEY and CDR2 is SVGAGI. CDR3 protein: CASSYSIGVGYTF. CDR3 sequence (DNA): TGTGCCAGCAGTTACTCGATAGGGGTAGGCTACACCTTC.